This T cell receptor (beta chain) was found in a study of T cells in Graves' hyperthyroidism and ophthalmopathy. RNA transcripts provided the source from which TCR beta CDR3 regions were amplified. HTBI primers were used for first-round RT-PCR of the TCR CDR3. Via MiXCR, TCRdb re-called the multiplex PCR reads, giving one row per CDR3 protein. The sample includes 310,000 or so distinct CDR3 sequences, 15% to 20% of them seen just once. The study's findings and limits: A model of 13 V-J features distinguished ophthalmopathy from stable hyperthyroidism. Most clonotypes expanded in thyroid above 0.001 were likewise present in blood.

PBMCs were obtained from 10 ml fresh peripheral blood. In this sample, this clonotype turned up a few times. The antigen is undetermined. The CDR3 spans 13 residues. The V gene lost 3 bases and the J gene lost 6 bases, with 8 bases spanning the gap. Germline CDR1 MGHDK, CDR2 SYGVNS. The TCR was taken from a woman aged 60-75 years with Graves' ophthalmopathy. Sequencing was carried out using blood. The chain employs TRBV25-1 and TRBJ1-4; the D is unclear. Here the CDR3 reads CASSDMIDEKLFF. Written as DNA, the CDR3 is TGTGCCAGCAGTGATATGATTGATGAAAAACTGTTTTTT.